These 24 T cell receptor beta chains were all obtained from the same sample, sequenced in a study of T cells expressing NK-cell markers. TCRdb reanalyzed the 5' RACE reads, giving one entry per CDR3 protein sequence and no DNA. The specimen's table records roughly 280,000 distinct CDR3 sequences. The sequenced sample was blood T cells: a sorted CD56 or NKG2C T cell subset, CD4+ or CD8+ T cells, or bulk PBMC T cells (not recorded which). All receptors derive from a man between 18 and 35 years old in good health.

The CDR3 protein is CASSLQGLRQPQHF. The chain couples TRBV5-6 to TRBJ1-5; absent DNA, TCRdb's TRBD1 call cannot be checked. The CDR3 is 14 residues long. Germline CDR1 reads SGHDT; CDR2 reads YYEEEE.

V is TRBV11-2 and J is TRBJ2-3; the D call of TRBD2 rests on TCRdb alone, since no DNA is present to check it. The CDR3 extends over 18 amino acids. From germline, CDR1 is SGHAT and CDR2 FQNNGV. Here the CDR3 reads CASSLGAGTSGSTDTQYF.

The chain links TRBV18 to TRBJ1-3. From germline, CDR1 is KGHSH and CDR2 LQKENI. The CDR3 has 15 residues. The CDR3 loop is CASSPSVSTGNTIYF.

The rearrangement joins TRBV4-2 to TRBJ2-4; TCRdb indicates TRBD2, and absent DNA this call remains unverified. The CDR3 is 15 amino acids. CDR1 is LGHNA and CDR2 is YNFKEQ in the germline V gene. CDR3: CASSQAVAGADIQYF.

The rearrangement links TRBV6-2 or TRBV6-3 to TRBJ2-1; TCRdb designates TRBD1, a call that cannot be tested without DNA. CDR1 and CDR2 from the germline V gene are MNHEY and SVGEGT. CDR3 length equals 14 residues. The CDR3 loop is CASRTRREYNEQFF.

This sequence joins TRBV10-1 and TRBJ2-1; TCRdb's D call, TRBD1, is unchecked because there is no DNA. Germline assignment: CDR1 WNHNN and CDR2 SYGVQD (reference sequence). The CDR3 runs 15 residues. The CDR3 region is CASSDFSGVHNEQFF.

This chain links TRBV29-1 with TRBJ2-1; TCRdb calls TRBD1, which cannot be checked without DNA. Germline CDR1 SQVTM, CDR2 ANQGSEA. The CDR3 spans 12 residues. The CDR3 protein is CSVDHRGNEQFF.

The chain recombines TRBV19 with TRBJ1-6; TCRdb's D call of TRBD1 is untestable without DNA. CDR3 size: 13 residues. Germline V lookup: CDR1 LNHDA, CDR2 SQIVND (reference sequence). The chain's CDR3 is CASSDRGESPLHF.

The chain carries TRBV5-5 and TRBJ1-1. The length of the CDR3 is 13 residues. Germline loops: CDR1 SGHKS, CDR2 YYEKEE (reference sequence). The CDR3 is CASSSRHTSEAFF.

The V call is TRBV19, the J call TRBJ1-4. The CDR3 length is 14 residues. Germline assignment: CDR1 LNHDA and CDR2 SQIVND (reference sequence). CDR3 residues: CASHQTFALEKLFF.

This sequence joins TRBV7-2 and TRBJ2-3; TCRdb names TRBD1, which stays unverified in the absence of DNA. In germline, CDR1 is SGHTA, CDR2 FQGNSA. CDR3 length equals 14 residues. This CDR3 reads CASRGQGYTDTQYF.

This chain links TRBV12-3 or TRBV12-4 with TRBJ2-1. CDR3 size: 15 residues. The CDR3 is CASSFTVNSYNEQFF.

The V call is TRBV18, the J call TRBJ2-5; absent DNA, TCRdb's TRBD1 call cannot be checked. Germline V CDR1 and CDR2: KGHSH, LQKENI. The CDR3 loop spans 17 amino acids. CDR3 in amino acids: CASSLKLTGEFEETQYF. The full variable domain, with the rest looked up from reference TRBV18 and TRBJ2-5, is NAGVMQNPRHLVRRRGQEARLRCSPMKGHSHVYWYRQLPEEGLKFMVYLQKENIIDESGMPKERFSAEFPKEGPSILRIQQVVRGDSAAYFCASSLKLTGEFEETQYFGPGTRLLVL.

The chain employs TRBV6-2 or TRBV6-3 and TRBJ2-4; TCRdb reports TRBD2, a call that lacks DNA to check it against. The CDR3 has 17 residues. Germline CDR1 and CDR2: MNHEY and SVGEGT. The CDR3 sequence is CASRIAGGSMTKNIQYF.

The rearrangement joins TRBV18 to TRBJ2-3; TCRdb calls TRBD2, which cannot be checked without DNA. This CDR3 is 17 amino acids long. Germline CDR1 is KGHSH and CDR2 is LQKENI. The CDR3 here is CASSPPASGVSTDTQYF.

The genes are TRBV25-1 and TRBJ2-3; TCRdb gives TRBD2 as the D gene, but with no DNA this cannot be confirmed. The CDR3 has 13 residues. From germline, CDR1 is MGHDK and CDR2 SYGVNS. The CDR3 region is CASKDWYTDTQYF.

CDR3: CATSKVGELFF. J is TRBJ2-2 and V is TRBV10-2; lacking DNA, the TRBD2 call made by TCRdb goes unchecked. The CDR3 is 11 amino acids. Looked up from germline, CDR1 is WSHSY and CDR2 is SAAADI.

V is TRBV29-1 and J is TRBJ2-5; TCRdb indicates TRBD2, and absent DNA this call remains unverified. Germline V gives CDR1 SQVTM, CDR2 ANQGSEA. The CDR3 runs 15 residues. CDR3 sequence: CSVETGTSFQETQYF.

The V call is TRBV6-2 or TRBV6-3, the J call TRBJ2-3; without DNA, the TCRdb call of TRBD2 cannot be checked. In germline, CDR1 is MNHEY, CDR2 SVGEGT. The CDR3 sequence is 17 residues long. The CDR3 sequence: CASSYSGTSGGTDTQYF.

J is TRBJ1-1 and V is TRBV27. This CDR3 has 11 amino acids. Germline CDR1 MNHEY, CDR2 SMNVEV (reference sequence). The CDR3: CASSLAGRAFF.

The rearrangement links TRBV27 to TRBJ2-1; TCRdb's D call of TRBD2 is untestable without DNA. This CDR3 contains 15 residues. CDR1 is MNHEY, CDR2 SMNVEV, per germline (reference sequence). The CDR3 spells CASSFWRASYNEQFF.

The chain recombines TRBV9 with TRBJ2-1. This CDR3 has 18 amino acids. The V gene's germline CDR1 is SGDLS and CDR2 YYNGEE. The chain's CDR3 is CASSVADRGIHLGDEQFF. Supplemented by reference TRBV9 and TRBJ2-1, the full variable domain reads DSGVTQTPKHLITATGQRVTLRCSPRSGDLSVYWYQQSLDQGLQFLIQYYNGEERAKGNILERFSAQQFPDLHSELNLSSLELGDSALYFCASSVADRGIHLGDEQFFGPGTRLTVL.

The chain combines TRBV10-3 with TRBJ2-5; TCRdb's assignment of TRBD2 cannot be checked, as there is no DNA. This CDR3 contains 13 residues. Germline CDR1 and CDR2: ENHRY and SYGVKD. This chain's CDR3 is CAISGTFQETQYF.

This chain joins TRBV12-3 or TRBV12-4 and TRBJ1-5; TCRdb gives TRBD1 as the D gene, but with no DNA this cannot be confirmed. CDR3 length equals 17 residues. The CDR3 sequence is CASSFVVGQGKNQPQHF.